A single TCR beta chain is shown here with its context. Its cognate antigen is unknown. This table comes from immunoSEQ multiplex PCR, and its TCRdb copy is limited to in-frame clones, with some not included. The top ten hold about 0.34% of the sample, which has around 50,000 clones, roughly four fifths seen once. The sample belongs to a study of STAT5B mutations in CD4+ large granular lymphocyte leukemia. The length of the CDR3 is 14 residues. CDR1 is SGHTA, CDR2 FQGTGA, per germline. Trimming took 2 bases from V and 3 from J, leaving 8 bases between them. General observations from the study: About 25% of private leukemic clonotypes occurred rarely in other patients' non-leukemic repertoires. 8/27 top patient clones versus 2/35 control clones were TRBV06-family.

Sequenced material: CD4+ T cells from blood buffy coats. The source of this sequence is a human donor in good health. The chain joins TRBV7-3 to TRBJ1-3; D is ambiguous. Here the CDR3 reads CASSLSGSGNTIYF. CDR3 DNA: TGTGCCAGCAGCTTATCGGGTAGTGGAAACACCATATATTTT.